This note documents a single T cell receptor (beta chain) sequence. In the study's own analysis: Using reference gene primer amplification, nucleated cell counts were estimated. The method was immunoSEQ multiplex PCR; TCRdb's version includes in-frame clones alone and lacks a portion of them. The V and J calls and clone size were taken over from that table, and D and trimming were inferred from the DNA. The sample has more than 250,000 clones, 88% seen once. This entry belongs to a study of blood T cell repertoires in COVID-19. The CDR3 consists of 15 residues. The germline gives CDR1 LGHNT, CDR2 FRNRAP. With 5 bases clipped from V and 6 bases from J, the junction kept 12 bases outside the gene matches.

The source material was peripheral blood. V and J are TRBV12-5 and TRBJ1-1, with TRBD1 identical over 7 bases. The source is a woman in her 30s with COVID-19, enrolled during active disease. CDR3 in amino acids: CASGIDREDRPEAFF. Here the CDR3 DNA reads TGTGCTAGTGGTATAGACAGGGAAGATCGGCCTGAAGCTTTCTTT.